The 30 T cell receptor beta chains presented below share a single source sample, sequenced in a study of cytomegalovirus exposure and HLA in healthy donors. Use of 60 Vbeta and 13 Jbeta primers characterized the PCR. TCRdb's copy holds only in-frame clones and misses some; the assay was immunoSEQ multiplex PCR. The sample consists of some 190,000 clones, about four fifths of them appearing once. Sequenced material: PBMCs. These receptors were collected from a woman aged 25 to 39 in good health and CMV-seropositive.

This clone was detected once. The chain uses TRBV11-3 and TRBJ1-2; 8 positions match TRBD1. Germline V gives CDR1 SGHNT, CDR2 YENEEA. V lost 2 bases and J lost 7; bases outside the gene matches: 9. This CDR3 has 15 amino acids. The DNA of the CDR3 is TGTGCCAGCAGCTTAAAGGGGCAGGGGGCCGGTGGCTACACCTTC. It translates to CASSLKGQGAGGYTF.

There are a few counts of this clone. The chain combines TRBV7-6 with TRBJ2-1; 11 bases match TRBD1. CDR3 length: 15 residues. V shed 4 bases and J 3 bases; nucleotides not matched to a gene: 2. CDR1 and CDR2 (germline): SGHVS, FNYEAQ. CDR3 DNA: TGTGCCAGCAGCTACGGGACAGGGGGCTACAATGAGCAGTTCTTC. Its translation is CASSYGTGGYNEQFF.

The sample holds one count of this clone. This chain uses TRBV5-5 with TRBJ1-2, with TRBD1 identical over 7 bases. Germline trimming cut 4 bases from V and 6 bases from J; bases unmatched to any gene: 3. The germline V gene encodes CDR1 SGHKS and CDR2 YYEKEE (reference sequence). The CDR3 is made up of 12 amino acids. The CDR3 spells CASSATGNGYTF. CDR3 DNA sequence: TGTGCCAGCAGCGCGACAGGGAATGGCTACACCTTC.

The gene calls are TRBV5-1 and TRBJ2-3, with 10 bases matching TRBD2. This CDR3 has 16 amino acids. V lost 2 bases to trimming and J lost 3 bases; unmatched junction nucleotides: 6. In germline, CDR1 is SGHRS, CDR2 YFSETQ. The CDR3 DNA follows: TGCGCCAGCAGCTTCCTAGCGGGAGTTCGTACAGATACGCAGTATTTT. Its translation is CASSFLAGVRTDTQYF.

The chain combines TRBV5-1 with TRBJ1-2; 9 nucleotides line up with TRBD1. CDR1 and CDR2 (germline): SGHRS, YFSETQ. There are 17 residues in the CDR3. V lost 3 bases and J lost 1; bases outside the gene matches: 10. The CDR3 sequence: CASSSATWTGDNYGYTF. The DNA for the CDR3 is TGCGCCAGCAGCTCCGCAACGTGGACAGGGGATAACTATGGCTACACCTTC.

The chain recombines TRBV4-2 with TRBJ2-3, with TRBD2 matching 7 bases. Germline CDR1 is LGHNA and CDR2 is YNFKEQ. Trimming took 4 bases from V and 4 from J; bases not matched to a gene: 11. The CDR3 sequence is 16 residues long. In DNA form, the CDR3 reads TGTGCCAGCAGCCCCAAAGCTACGGGGGGTGCAGATACGCAGTATTTT. Its protein product is CASSPKATGGADTQYF.

The V and J genes are TRBV5-1 and TRBJ2-3; the match to TRBD2 covers 9 bases. With V trimmed by 4 bases and J by 1 base, 4 bases remained unmatched. The CDR3 spans 15 residues. Germline V gives CDR1 SGHRS, CDR2 YFSETQ. This CDR3 is CASSPSGIGTDTQYF. For the CDR3, the DNA is TGCGCCAGCAGCCCTAGCGGGATTGGCACAGATACGCAGTATTTT.

This sequence joins TRBV28 and TRBJ1-1; 7 bases are shared with TRBD1. Germline-derived CDR1 and CDR2 are MDHEN and SYDVKM. CDR3 length: 13 amino acids. V lost 3 bases and J lost 3; bases outside the gene matches: 1. This CDR3 is CASSLQGDTEAFF. The DNA for the CDR3 is TGTGCCAGCAGTTTGCAGGGGGACACTGAAGCTTTCTTT.

The genes are TRBV11-2 and TRBJ1-5; D may be TRBD1 (5 bases). CDR1 is SGHAT, CDR2 FQNNGV, per germline. The CDR3 is 17 residues long. The ends were cut back, 4 bases at V and 5 bases at J, with 21 bases in the middle. CDR3 residues: CASSSYPIGTLDQPQHF. The CDR3 region has the DNA TGTGCCAGCAGCTCTTACCCCATCGGGACTCTAGATCAGCCCCAGCATTTT.

The chain uses TRBV30 and TRBJ2-1; 12 bases are shared with TRBD2. CDR1 is GTSNPN, CDR2 SVGIG, per germline (reference sequence). Trimming removed 0 bases from V and 8 bases from J; junction bases left unmatched: 5. CDR3 length: 15 residues. CDR3 sequence reads: CAWSVGTSGSYEQFF. The CDR3 DNA reads as TGTGCCTGGAGTGTAGGGACTAGCGGGTCCTATGAGCAGTTCTTC.

This chain uses TRBV2 with TRBJ2-3, with D perhaps TRBD1 (5 bases). The ends were cut back, 0 bases at V and 5 bases at J, with 9 bases in the middle. The CDR3 runs 14 residues. Germline V CDR1 and CDR2: SNHLY, FYNNEI. CDR3 nucleotide sequence: TGTGCCAGCAGTGAAGCCGACAGATTAGATACGCAGTATTTT. The encoded protein is CASSEADRLDTQYF.

V gene TRBV30 combines with J gene TRBJ1-1; 7 positions match TRBD1. V lost 3 bases, J lost 6 bases, and 10 bases stayed unmatched. CDR1 and CDR2 (germline): GTSNPN, SVGIG (reference sequence). This CDR3 is built from 14 residues. The CDR3 sequence: CAWSSDRKSPEAFF. The CDR3 region has the DNA TGTGCCTGGAGCTCGGACAGGAAGAGTCCTGAAGCTTTCTTT.

The chain carries TRBV6-1 and TRBJ2-7; tentative D call: TRBD1 (6 bases). CDR3 length: 19 amino acids. Germline V gene data show CDR1 as MNHNS and CDR2 as SASEGT. Trimming took 2 bases from V and 0 from J, leaving 23 bases between them. The CDR3 nucleotides are TGTGCCAGCAGTGAAACCGGGACAAGGAATCGGGGATTCTCCTACGAGCAGTACTTC. Amino acid sequence: CASSETGTRNRGFSYEQYF.

Only a few counts were recorded for this clone. The V and J genes are TRBV7-3 and TRBJ1-1, with D possibly matching TRBD1 (6 bases). V was shortened by 5 bases and J by 0 bases, with 10 bases between the two germline ends. Germline V gene sequence: CDR1 SGHTA, CDR2 FQGTGA. This CDR3 spans 14 amino acids. The DNA of the CDR3 is TGTGCCAGCAGCCCGGACAGCCTGAACACTGAAGCTTTCTTT. As protein: CASSPDSLNTEAFF.

The genes are TRBV30 and TRBJ1-3; D possibly corresponds to TRBD1 (5 bases). Germline V gene lookup returns CDR1 GTSNPN and CDR2 SVGIG (reference sequence). The CDR3 is 15 amino acids. Trimming took 6 bases from V and 3 from J, leaving 18 bases between them. The CDR3 region is CACPGGPGRGNTIYF. The CDR3 DNA reads as TGTGCCTGCCCCGGGGGTCCCGGGCGTGGAAACACCATATATTTT.

This clone was seen just once. Written as DNA, the CDR3 is TGTGCCAGCAGTTGGGGAGGCGAGCAGTACTTC. This codes for CASSWGGEQYF. The J gene is TRBJ2-7, the V gene TRBV7-6; D may be TRBD2 (6 bases). Germline-derived CDR1 and CDR2 are SGHVS and FNYEAQ. The V end was cut by 6 bases, the J end by 6 bases, with 9 bases between. This CDR3 is built from 11 residues. Together with reference TRBV7-6 and TRBJ2-7, the CDR3 gives the full variable domain: GAGVSQSPRYKVTKRGQDVALRCDPISGHVSLYWYRQALGQGPEFLTYFNYEAQQDKSGLPNDRFSAERPEGSISTLTIQRTEQRDSAMYRCASSWGGEQYFGPGTRLTVT.

V gene TRBV5-1 combines with J gene TRBJ2-2; 11 bases are a match to TRBD1. V was pared by 0 bases and J by 6 bases, with 4 bases of the junction left unmatched. The CDR3 has 16 residues. Germline CDR1 is SGHRS and CDR2 is YFSETQ. The CDR3 sequence is CASSLAPGQGAGELFF. In DNA, the CDR3 is TGCGCCAGCAGCTTGGCCCCGGGACAGGGGGCCGGGGAGCTGTTTTTT.

The chain uses TRBV28 and TRBJ2-5; D might be TRBD1 (6 bases). The CDR3 has 14 amino acids. Germline V gene data show CDR1 as MDHEN and CDR2 as SYDVKM. V was pared by 6 bases and J by 4 bases, with 15 bases between. The CDR3 coding sequence is TGTGCCAGCAGCCCCTTGTTGGGGGCAGAGACCCAGTACTTC. Translated: CASSPLLGAETQYF.

The V call is TRBV7-8, the J call TRBJ2-7, with 8 bases lining up with TRBD2. The CDR3 covers 14 residues. The trim removed 5 bases at V and 2 bases at J, leaving 5 bases unmatched. CDR1 SGHVS and CDR2 FQNEAQ come from the germline V gene. CDR3 in amino acids: CASSPGTSPYEQYF. The CDR3 DNA follows: TGTGCCAGCAGCCCGGGGACTAGTCCCTACGAGCAGTACTTC.

This clone was counted once. The V and J genes are TRBV30 and TRBJ2-7, with 9 bases fitting TRBD1. CDR3 length equals 13 residues. Germline CDR1 and CDR2: GTSNPN and SVGIG (reference sequence). The junction had 4 bases not matched to a gene; V was cut back by 2 bases and J by 5 bases. The DNA of the CDR3 is TGTGCCTGGAGTTTACAGGGGGCGGACGAGCAGTACTTC. Its translation is CAWSLQGADEQYF.

This clone has just a few counts. The chain carries TRBV7-2 and TRBJ2-5; D is possibly TRBD2 (6 bases). The J call is in doubt because the DNA end fits TRBJ2-7 better. The CDR3 spans 13 residues. Germline loops: CDR1 SGHTA, CDR2 FQGNSA. CDR3 in DNA: TGTGCCAGCGCCCGGGACTTCTCCTACGAGCAGTACTTC. Encoded protein: CASARDFSYEQYF.

This clone was counted between two and nine times. V gene TRBV6-1 combines with J gene TRBJ1-5; D not resolved. There are 13 residues in the CDR3. CDR1 is MNHNS, CDR2 SASEGT, per germline. V dropped 6 bases and J dropped 0 bases, with 6 bases sitting between them. Written as DNA, the CDR3 is TGTGCCAGCAGCGGTCTTAGCAATCAGCCCCAGCATTTT. Amino acid sequence: CASSGLSNQPQHF.

The V call is TRBV9, the J call TRBJ1-6, with D hard to call. CDR3 length: 14 amino acids. Looked up from germline, CDR1 is SGDLS and CDR2 is YYNGEE. V gave up 0 bases and J gave up 4 bases, with 5 bases separating them. The CDR3 region is CASSVVGYNSPLHF. CDR3 coding DNA: TGTGCCAGCAGCGTAGTCGGGTATAATTCACCCCTCCACTTT.

This clone was observed a handful of times. In nucleotides, the CDR3 is TGTGCCAGCAGCGCCGCGTGGACTAGCGAGTTCTACGAGCAGTACTTC. Translated, it gives CASSAAWTSEFYEQYF. The chain links TRBV21-1 to TRBJ2-7; TRBD2, the D gene given by the table, was not confirmed from the DNA. TRBV21-1 is a recognized pseudogene. This CDR3 is built from 16 residues.

The V call is TRBV13, the J call TRBJ1-2, with a possible D match to TRBD1 (6 bases). CDR3 length equals 16 residues. Germline values: CDR1 PRHDT, CDR2 FYEKMQ (reference sequence). Trimming shortened V by 6 bases and J by 5 bases, and 22 bases separated the two germline ends. The CDR3 DNA sequence: TGTGCCAGCAGTCATAGCGGGGGGCAGATCCGTTATGGCTACACCTTC. Residues: CASSHSGGQIRYGYTF.

The gene calls are TRBV6-5 and TRBJ2-7; 7 positions agree with TRBD1. With 6 bases clipped from V and 3 bases from J, the junction kept 2 bases outside the gene matches. The CDR3 loop spans 12 amino acids. Germline CDR1 reads MNHEY; CDR2 reads SVGAGI. CDR3 in DNA: TGTGCCAGCAGGACAGGGAGCTACGAGCAGTACTTC. Translation gives CASRTGSYEQYF.

The rearrangement links TRBV5-6 to TRBJ2-4, with 12 bases lining up with TRBD1. Unmatched junction bases numbered 5, after V lost 0 bases and J lost 7 bases. Germline V lookup: CDR1 SGHDT, CDR2 YYEEEE. The CDR3 runs to 16 residues. The CDR3 sequence is CASSLEGQGARNIQYF. CDR3 DNA sequence: TGTGCCAGCAGCTTGGAGGGACAGGGGGCACGGAACATTCAGTACTTC.

This clone has a single count. This chain connects TRBV4-1 to TRBJ2-1; 13 nucleotides agree with TRBD2. The V and J ends lost 1 base and 3 bases, in that order; junction bases with no gene match: 9. This CDR3 region has 19 residues. Per germline, CDR1 MGHRA and CDR2 YSYEKL. This CDR3 is CASSQVALAGGPLYNEQFF. DNA of the CDR3: TGCGCCAGCAGCCAAGTTGCACTAGCGGGGGGGCCTCTCTACAATGAGCAGTTCTTC.

This chain connects TRBV4-3 to TRBJ2-1; 9 bases are a match to TRBD2. The length of the CDR3 is 15 residues. CDR1 is LGHNA, CDR2 YSLEER, per germline. J lost 8 bases, V lost 0 bases, and 5 bases had no gene match. The CDR3 protein is CASSQESGGWDEQFF. The CDR3 coding sequence is TGCGCCAGCAGCCAAGAGAGCGGGGGGTGGGATGAGCAGTTCTTC.

This clone appeared a few times. V is TRBV6-4 and J is TRBJ1-1; 8 nucleotides align to TRBD1. V shed 7 bases and J 5 bases; nucleotides not matched to a gene: 9. Germline CDR1 and CDR2: MRHNA and SNTAGT. The CDR3 totals 14 residues. CDR3 sequence: CASKPVQGETEAFF. Here the CDR3 DNA reads TGTGCCAGCAAGCCGGTACAGGGGGAGACTGAAGCTTTCTTT.